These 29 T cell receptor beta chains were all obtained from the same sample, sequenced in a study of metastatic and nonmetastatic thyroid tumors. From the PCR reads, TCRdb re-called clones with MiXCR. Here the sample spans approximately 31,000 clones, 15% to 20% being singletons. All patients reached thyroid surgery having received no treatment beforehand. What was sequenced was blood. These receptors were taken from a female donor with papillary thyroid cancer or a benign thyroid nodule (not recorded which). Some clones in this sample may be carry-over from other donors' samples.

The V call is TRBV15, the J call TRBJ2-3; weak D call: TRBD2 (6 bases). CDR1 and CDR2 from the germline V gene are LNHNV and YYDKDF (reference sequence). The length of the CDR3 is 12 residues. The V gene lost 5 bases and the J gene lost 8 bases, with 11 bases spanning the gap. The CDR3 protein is CATSVRRGTQYF. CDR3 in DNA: TGTGCCACCAGCGTCAGGAGGGGTACGCAGTATTTT.

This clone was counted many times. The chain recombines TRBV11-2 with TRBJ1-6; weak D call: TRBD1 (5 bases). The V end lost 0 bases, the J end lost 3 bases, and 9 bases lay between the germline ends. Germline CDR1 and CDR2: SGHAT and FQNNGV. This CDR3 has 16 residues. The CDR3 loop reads CASSLDRQNYNSPLHF. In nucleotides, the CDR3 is TGTGCCAGCAGCTTAGATAGACAGAACTATAATTCACCCCTCCACTTT.

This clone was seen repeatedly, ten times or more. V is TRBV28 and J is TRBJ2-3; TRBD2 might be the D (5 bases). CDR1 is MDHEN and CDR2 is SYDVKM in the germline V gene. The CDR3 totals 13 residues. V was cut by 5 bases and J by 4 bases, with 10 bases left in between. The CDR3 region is CASSPPAADTQYF. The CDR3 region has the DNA TGTGCCAGCAGTCCGCCAGCGGCAGATACGCAGTATTTT.

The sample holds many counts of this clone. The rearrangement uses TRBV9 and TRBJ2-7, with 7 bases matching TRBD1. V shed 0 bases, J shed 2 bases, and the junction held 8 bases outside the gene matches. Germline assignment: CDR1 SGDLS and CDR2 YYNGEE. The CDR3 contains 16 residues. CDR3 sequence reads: CASSVGGGGQTYEQYF. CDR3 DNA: TGTGCCAGCAGCGTAGGTGGTGGGGGACAGACCTACGAGCAGTACTTC.

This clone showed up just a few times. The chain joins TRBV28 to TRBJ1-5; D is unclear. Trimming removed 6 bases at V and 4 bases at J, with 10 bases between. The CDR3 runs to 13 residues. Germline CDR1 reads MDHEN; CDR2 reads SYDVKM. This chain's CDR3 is CASRESLNQPQHF. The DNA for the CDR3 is TGTGCCAGCAGGGAATCTTTAAATCAGCCCCAGCATTTT.

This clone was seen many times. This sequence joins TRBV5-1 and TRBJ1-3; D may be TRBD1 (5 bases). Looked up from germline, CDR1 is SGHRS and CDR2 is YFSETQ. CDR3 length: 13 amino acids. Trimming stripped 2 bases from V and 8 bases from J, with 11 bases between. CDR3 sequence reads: CASSFQGGDTIYF. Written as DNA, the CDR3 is TGCGCCAGCAGCTTCCAGGGAGGGGACACCATATATTTT. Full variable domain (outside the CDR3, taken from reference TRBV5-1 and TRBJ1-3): KAGVTQTPRYLIKTRGQQVTLSCSPISGHRSVSWYQQTPGQGLQFLFEYFSETQRNKGNFPGRFSGRQFSNSRSEMNVSTLELGDSALYLCASSFQGGDTIYFGEGSWLTVV.

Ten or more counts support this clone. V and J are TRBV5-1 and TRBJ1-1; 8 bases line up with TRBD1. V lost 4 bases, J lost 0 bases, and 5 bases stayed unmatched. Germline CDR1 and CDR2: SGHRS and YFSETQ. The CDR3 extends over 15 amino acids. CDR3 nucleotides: TGCGCCAGCAGCCAATGGACAGGGATGAACACTGAAGCTTTCTTT. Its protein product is CASSQWTGMNTEAFF.

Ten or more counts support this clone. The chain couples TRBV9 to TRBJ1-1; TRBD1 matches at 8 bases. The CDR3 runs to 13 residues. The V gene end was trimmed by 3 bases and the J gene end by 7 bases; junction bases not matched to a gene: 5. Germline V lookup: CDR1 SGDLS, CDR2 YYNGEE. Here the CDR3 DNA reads TGTGCCAGCAGCGCAGAACAGGGGGGTGAAGCTTTCTTT. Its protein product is CASSAEQGGEAFF.

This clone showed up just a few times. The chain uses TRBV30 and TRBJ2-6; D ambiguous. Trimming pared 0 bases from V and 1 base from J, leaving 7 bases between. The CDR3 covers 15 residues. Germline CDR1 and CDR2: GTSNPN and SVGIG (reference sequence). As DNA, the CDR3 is TGTGCCTGGAGTGTAGGTGAATCTGGGGCCAACGTCCTGACTTTC. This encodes CAWSVGESGANVLTF.

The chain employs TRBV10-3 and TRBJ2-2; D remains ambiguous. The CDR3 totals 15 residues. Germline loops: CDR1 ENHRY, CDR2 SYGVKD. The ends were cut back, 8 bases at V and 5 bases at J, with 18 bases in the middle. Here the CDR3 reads CAIADDQVATGELFF. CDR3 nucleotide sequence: TGTGCCATCGCTGACGATCAGGTGGCGACCGGGGAGCTGTTTTTT.

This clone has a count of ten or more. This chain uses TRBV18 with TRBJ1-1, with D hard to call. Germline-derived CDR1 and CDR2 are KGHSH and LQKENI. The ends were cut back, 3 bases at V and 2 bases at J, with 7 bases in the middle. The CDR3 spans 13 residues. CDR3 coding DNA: TGTGCCAGCTCACCCGAAGGAAACACTGAAGCTTTCTTT. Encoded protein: CASSPEGNTEAFF.

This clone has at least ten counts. CDR3 nucleotide sequence: TGTGCCAGTAGTCCTCACAGTGGCGGGGAGGGATTCAATGAGCAGTTCTTC. This gives the protein CASSPHSGGEGFNEQFF. The chain combines TRBV19 with TRBJ2-1; 7 positions agree with TRBD2. Germline V gene sequence: CDR1 LNHDA, CDR2 SQIVND (reference sequence). The CDR3 is 17 residues long. With V trimmed by 5 bases and J by 6 bases, 16 bases remained unmatched.

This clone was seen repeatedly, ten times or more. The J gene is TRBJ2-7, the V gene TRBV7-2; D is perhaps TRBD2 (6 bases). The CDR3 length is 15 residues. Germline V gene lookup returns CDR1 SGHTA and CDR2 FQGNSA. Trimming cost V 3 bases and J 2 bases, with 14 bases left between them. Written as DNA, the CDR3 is TGTGCCAGCAGCTTGGCGTTCCGGGGGACCTACGAGCAGTACTTC. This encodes CASSLAFRGTYEQYF.

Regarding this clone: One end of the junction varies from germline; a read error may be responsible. CDR3 in amino acids: CSSIGAFYDEQFF. In DNA form, the CDR3 reads TGTTCCAGCATCGGGGCTTTTTACGATGAGCAGTTCTTC. V usage is TRBV6-1 and J usage is TRBJ2-1; the D call may be TRBD1 or TRBD2 (5 bases each). This CDR3 is built from 13 residues. From germline, CDR1 is MNHNS and CDR2 SASEGT.

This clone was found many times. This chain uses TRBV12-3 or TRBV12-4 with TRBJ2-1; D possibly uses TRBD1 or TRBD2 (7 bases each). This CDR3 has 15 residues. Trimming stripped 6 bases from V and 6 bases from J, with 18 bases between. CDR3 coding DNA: TGTGCCAGCAGCGTGACAGGGAGGGATGGCAATGAGCAGTTCTTC. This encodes CASSVTGRDGNEQFF.

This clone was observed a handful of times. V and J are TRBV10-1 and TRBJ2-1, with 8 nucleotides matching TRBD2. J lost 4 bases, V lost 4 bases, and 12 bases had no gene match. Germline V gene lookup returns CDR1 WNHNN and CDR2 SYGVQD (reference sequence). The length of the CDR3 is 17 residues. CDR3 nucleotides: TGCGCCAGCAGTGGACGGTGGCGCGGGAGGAAATACAATGAGCAGTTCTTC. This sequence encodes CASSGRWRGRKYNEQFF.

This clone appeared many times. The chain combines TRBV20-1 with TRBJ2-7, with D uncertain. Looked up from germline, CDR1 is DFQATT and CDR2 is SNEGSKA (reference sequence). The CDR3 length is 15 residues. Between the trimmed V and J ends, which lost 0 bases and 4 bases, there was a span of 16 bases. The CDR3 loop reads CSARDAKDSEYEQYF. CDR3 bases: TGCAGTGCTAGAGATGCCAAGGATTCGGAGTACGAGCAGTACTTC.

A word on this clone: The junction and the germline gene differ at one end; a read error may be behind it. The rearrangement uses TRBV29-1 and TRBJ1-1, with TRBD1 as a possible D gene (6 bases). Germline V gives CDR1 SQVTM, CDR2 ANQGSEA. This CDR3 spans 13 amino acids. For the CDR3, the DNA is TGCAGCGCAGGGGATCTAACGAACAATGAAGGTTTCTTT. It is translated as CSAGDLTNNEGFF.

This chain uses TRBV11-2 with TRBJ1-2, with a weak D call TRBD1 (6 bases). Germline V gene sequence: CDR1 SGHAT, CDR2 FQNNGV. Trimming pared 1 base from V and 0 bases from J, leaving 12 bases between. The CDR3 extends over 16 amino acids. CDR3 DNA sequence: TGTGCCAGCAGCTTAGTCCCACGACAGGCTAACTATGGCTACACCTTC. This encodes CASSLVPRQANYGYTF.

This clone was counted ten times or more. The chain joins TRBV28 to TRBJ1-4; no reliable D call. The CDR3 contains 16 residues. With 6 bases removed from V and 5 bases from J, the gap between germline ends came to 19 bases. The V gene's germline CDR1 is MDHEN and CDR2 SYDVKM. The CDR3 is CASSRSDLTPNEKLFF. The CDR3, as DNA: TGTGCCAGCAGCCGCTCGGATCTTACCCCCAATGAAAAACTGTTTTTT.

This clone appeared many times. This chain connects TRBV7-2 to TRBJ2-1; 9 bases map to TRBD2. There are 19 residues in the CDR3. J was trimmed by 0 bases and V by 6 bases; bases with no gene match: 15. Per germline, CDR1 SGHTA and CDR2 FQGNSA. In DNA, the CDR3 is TGTGCCAGCAGGCCCGCGGGGGAGCGGGGGGCCAGCTCCTACAATGAGCAGTTCTTC. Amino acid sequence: CASRPAGERGASSYNEQFF. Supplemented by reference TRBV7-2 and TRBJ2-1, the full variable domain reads GAGVSQSPSNKVTEKGKDVELRCDPISGHTALYWYRQSLGQGLEFLIYFQGNSAPDKSGLPSDRFSAERTGGSVSTLTIQRTQQEDSAVYLCASRPAGERGASSYNEQFFGPGTRLTVL.

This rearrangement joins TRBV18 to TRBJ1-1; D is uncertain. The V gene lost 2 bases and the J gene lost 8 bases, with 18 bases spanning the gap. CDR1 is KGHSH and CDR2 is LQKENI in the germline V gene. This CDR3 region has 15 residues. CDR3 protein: CASSPVQSGLIEAFF. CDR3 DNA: TGTGCCAGCTCACCAGTACAGAGCGGTTTGATCGAAGCTTTCTTT.

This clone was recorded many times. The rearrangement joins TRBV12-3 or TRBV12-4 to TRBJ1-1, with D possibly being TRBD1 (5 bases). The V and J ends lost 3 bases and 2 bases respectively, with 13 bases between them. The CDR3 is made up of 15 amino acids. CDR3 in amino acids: CASSFGGVPNTEAFF. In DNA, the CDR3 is TGTGCCAGCAGTTTCGGGGGAGTACCTAACACTGAAGCTTTCTTT.

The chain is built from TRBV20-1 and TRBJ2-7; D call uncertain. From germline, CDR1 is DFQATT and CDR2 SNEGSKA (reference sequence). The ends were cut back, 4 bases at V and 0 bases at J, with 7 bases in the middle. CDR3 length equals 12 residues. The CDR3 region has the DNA TGCAGTGCTATTGCAGACTCCTACGAGCAGTACTTC. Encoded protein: CSAIADSYEQYF.

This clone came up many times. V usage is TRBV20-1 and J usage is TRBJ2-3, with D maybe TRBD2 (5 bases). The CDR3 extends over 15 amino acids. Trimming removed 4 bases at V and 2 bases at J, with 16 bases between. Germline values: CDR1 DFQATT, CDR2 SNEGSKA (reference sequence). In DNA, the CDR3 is TGCAGTGCTATAACCCTGCGGGTATACACAGATACGCAGTATTTT. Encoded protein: CSAITLRVYTDTQYF.

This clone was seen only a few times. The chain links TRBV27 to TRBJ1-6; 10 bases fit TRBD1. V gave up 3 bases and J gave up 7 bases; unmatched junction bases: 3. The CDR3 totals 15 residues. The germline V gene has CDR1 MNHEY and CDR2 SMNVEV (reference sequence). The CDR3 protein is CASSFSGQGNSPLHF. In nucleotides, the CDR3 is TGTGCCAGCAGTTTCTCGGGACAGGGGAATTCACCCCTCCACTTT.

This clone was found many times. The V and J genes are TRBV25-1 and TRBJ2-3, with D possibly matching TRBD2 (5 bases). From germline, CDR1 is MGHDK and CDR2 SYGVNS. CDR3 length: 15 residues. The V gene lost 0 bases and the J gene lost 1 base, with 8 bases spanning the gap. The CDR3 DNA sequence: TGTGCCAGCAGTGAATATGGGAGCGGCACAGATACGCAGTATTTT. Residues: CASSEYGSGTDTQYF.

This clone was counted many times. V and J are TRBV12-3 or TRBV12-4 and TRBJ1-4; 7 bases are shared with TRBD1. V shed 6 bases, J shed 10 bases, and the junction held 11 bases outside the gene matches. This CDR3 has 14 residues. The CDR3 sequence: CASSQDRAIGKLFF. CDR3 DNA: TGTGCCAGCAGCCAAGACAGGGCTATTGGAAAACTGTTTTTT.

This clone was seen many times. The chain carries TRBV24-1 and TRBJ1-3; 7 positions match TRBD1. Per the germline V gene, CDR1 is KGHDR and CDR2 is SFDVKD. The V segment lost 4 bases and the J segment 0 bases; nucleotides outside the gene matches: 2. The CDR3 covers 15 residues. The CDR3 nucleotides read TGTGCCACCAGTGACAACAGGGGCTCTGGAAACACCATATATTTT. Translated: CATSDNRGSGNTIYF.